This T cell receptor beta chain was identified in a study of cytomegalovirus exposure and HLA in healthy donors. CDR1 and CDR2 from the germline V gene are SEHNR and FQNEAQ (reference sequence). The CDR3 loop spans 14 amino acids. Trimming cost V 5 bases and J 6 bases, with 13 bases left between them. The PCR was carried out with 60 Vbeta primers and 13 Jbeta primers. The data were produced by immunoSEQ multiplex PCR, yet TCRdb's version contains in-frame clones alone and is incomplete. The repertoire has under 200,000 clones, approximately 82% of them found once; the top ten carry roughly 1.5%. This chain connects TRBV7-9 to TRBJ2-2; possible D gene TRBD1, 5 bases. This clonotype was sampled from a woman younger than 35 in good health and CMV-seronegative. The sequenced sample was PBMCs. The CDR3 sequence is CASSQAPGSGELFF. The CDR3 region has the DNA TGTGCCAGCAGCCAGGCACCAGGGTCCGGGGAGCTGTTTTTT.